The 25 T cell receptor beta chains reported below all come from one sample, sequenced in a study of T-cell reconstitution after alpha-beta-depleted transplantation in children. Researchers prepared the TCRbeta library using unique molecular identifiers, the study reports. Via MiXCR, TCRdb re-called the PCR reads, giving one row per CDR3 protein. The sample contains under 50,000 distinct CDR3 sequences, approximately 8.7% of which appear only once. This material consisted of PBMCs, mostly from graft donor cells, taken 60 days after TCRalphabeta/CD19-depleted stem cell transplant. The receptors come from a male patient between 2 and 10 years old who had a stem cell transplant for chronic granulomatous disease, so the T cells may come from the graft donor.

This clonotype showed up many times. This chain joins TRBV12-3 or TRBV12-4 and TRBJ1-2; perhaps TRBD1 as D (5 bases). CDR3 length: 13 amino acids. With 5 bases removed from V and 5 bases from J, the gap between germline ends came to 12 bases. The CDR3 DNA reads as TGTGCCAGCAGTGGAGGGGAGGGTTATGGCTACACCTTC. Protein: CASSGGEGYGYTF.

This clonotype showed up many times. The chain employs TRBV21-1 and TRBJ1-3; the listed D gene, TRBD1, was not tested against the DNA. TRBV21-1 is assigned pseudogene status. This CDR3 is 15 amino acids long. CDR3 loop: CASSYLTGDGNTIYF. Written as DNA, the CDR3 is TGTGCCAGCAGCTATCTGACAGGGGACGGAAACACCATATATTTT.

This clonotype was counted many times. The rearrangement uses TRBV4-1 and TRBJ2-5, with 8 bases matching TRBD2. V trimming: 1 base; J trimming: 1 base; junction bases outside the gene matches: 8. Germline V gene sequence: CDR1 MGHRA, CDR2 YSYEKL. The CDR3 covers 17 residues. The CDR3 DNA reads as TGCGCCAGCAGCCAAGGGCCAGCGGGAGTTGGCCAAGAGACCCAGTACTTC. Its protein is CASSQGPAGVGQETQYF.

The chain is built from TRBV27 and TRBJ1-1; D is uncertain. The CDR3 covers 13 residues. V dropped 3 bases and J dropped 1 base, with 6 bases sitting between them. Per the germline V gene, CDR1 is MNHEY and CDR2 is SMNVEV (reference sequence). CDR3 bases: TGTGCCAGCAGTTTTCGGGGGAACACTGAAGCTTTCTTT. Amino acids: CASSFRGNTEAFF.

The rearrangement links TRBV27 to TRBJ1-2, with D possibly TRBD1 on 6 matching bases. V lost 3 bases and J lost 3, with 8 bases in between. CDR1 is MNHEY, CDR2 SMNVEV, per germline (reference sequence). The CDR3 has 13 residues. CDR3 sequence (DNA): TGTGCCAGCAGTTTCAACAGGGACTATGGCTACACCTTC. Translating gives CASSFNRDYGYTF.

This clonotype appeared many times. CDR3 amino acids: CASSTLTGPEAFF. Written as DNA, the CDR3 is TGTGCCAGCAGCACTCTGACAGGGCCTGAAGCTTTCTTT. The chain combines TRBV7-6 with TRBJ1-1, with TRBD1 identical over 7 bases. Per germline, CDR1 SGHVS and CDR2 FNYEAQ. V lost 5 bases to trimming and J lost 6 bases; unmatched junction nucleotides: 6. CDR3 size: 13 residues.

This clonotype was observed at least ten times. The V and J genes are TRBV15 and TRBJ2-1; D gene unclear. The CDR3 contains 16 residues. Trimming took off 0 bases at V and 1 base at J, with 10 bases between the two ends. CDR1 is LNHNV and CDR2 is YYDKDF in the germline V gene (reference sequence). CDR3 coding DNA: TGTGCCACCAGCAGAGATCGGCGAGCGTCCTACAATGAGCAGTTCTTC. Translating it yields CATSRDRRASYNEQFF.

This clonotype was recorded at least ten times. V usage is TRBV7-6 and J usage is TRBJ2-3; D may correspond to TRBD1 or TRBD2 (5 bases each). The CDR3 contains 14 residues. V was clipped by 2 bases and J by 6 bases, with 12 bases between them. CDR1 and CDR2 from the germline V gene are SGHVS and FNYEAQ. CDR3: CASSLSGRVDTQYF. The CDR3, as DNA: TGTGCCAGCAGCTTAAGCGGCAGGGTCGATACGCAGTATTTT. Complete variable domain (other parts from reference TRBV7-6 and TRBJ2-3): GAGVSQSPRYKVTKRGQDVALRCDPISGHVSLYWYRQALGQGPEFLTYFNYEAQQDKSGLPNDRFSAERPEGSISTLTIQRTEQRDSAMYRCASSLSGRVDTQYFGPGTRLTVL.

This clonotype was seen only a few times. This chain uses TRBV12-3 or TRBV12-4 with TRBJ2-1, with TRBD2 identical over 8 bases. After removal of 4 bases from V and 5 bases from J, the junction contained 13 bases not matched to a gene. This CDR3 has 17 amino acids. CDR3 loop: CASSSGIREGGNNEQFF. CDR3 nucleotides: TGTGCCAGCAGTTCTGGAATACGGGAGGGGGGAAACAATGAGCAGTTCTTC.

Ten or more counts support this clonotype. The rearrangement joins TRBV20-1 to TRBJ2-7; 7 nucleotides agree with TRBD2. The germline gives CDR1 DFQATT, CDR2 SNEGSKA (reference sequence). The CDR3 sequence is 15 residues long. Trimming at V came to 6 bases and at J to 4 bases, leaving 15 bases not matched to a gene. The CDR3 DNA reads TGCAGTGCCGGACCTTTGGGAGGGGATGTGTACGAGCAGTACTTC. Amino acids: CSAGPLGGDVYEQYF.

This clonotype was counted many times. V gene TRBV5-5 combines with J gene TRBJ2-1; tentatively, D is TRBD1 (6 bases). Trimming removed 4 bases at V and 3 bases at J, with 11 bases between. This CDR3 region has 14 residues. Germline CDR1 is SGHKS and CDR2 is YYEKEE (reference sequence). The CDR3 DNA reads TGTGCCAGCAGCCGGACAGATTACTACAATGAGCAGTTCTTC. Residues: CASSRTDYYNEQFF.

For this clonotype: This sequence may be a read error, since a much larger clone differs from it by one base. The rearrangement joins TRBV19 to TRBJ2-7; unclear D gene. The CDR3 is made up of 14 amino acids. Trimming shortened V by 5 bases and J by 1 base, and 12 bases separated the two germline ends. Germline-derived CDR1 and CDR2 are LNHDA and SQIVND (reference sequence). The CDR3 sequence: CASSSPWPSYEQYF. The DNA of the CDR3 is TGTGCCAGTAGTTCCCCTTGGCCTTCCTACGAGCAGTACTTC.

This clonotype was counted ten times or more. The chain has TRBV6-2 or TRBV6-3 and TRBJ2-3; TRBD1 agrees at 8 bases. V lost 1 base and J lost 1; bases outside the gene matches: 4. The V gene's germline CDR1 is MNHEY and CDR2 SVGEGT. This CDR3 contains 16 residues. The CDR3 sequence: CASSYFAGQGTDTQYF. DNA of the CDR3: TGTGCCAGCAGTTACTTCGCGGGACAGGGCACAGATACGCAGTATTTT.

This clonotype was seen repeatedly, ten times or more. This chain uses TRBV20-1 with TRBJ2-3; D may be TRBD1 (6 bases). Germline CDR1 is DFQATT and CDR2 is SNEGSKA (reference sequence). The CDR3 covers 14 residues. V lost 5 bases and J 0 bases, leaving 12 bases between the germline ends. Here the CDR3 reads CSALQGSSTDTQYF. The DNA of the CDR3 is TGCAGTGCTTTACAGGGATCTAGCACAGATACGCAGTATTTT.

The chain has TRBV28 and TRBJ1-2, with unresolved D. V was trimmed by 7 bases and J by 5 bases, leaving 14 bases between them. This CDR3 contains 13 residues. The germline CDR1 and CDR2 sequences are MDHEN and SYDVKM. CDR3 in amino acids: CASTGLQIYGYTF. The DNA for the CDR3 is TGTGCCAGCACGGGCCTGCAGATTTATGGCTACACCTTC.

This clonotype was picked up many times. The chain joins TRBV6-1 to TRBJ2-7, with 10 bases fitting TRBD1. With V trimmed by 10 bases and J by 1 base, 10 bases remained unmatched. The CDR3 has 15 amino acids. From germline, CDR1 is MNHNS and CDR2 SASEGT. The DNA of the CDR3 is TGTGCCACCTGGGGACAGGGGAGGGGTTCCTACGAGCAGTACTTC. Amino acids: CATWGQGRGSYEQYF.

This clonotype has at least ten counts. The V and J genes are TRBV6-2 or TRBV6-3 and TRBJ2-3; TRBD1 agrees at 7 bases. Germline CDR1 MNHEY, CDR2 SVGEGT. This CDR3 is built from 15 residues. V shed 5 bases and J 6 bases; nucleotides not matched to a gene: 11. CDR3 sequence: CASSHRTGSWDTQYF. DNA of the CDR3: TGTGCCAGCAGTCACCGGACAGGCAGCTGGGATACGCAGTATTTT.

This clonotype was observed many times. The chain recombines TRBV7-2 with TRBJ1-6; the match to TRBD1 covers 7 bases. V lost 4 bases to trimming and J lost 6 bases; unmatched junction nucleotides: 6. CDR1 SGHTA and CDR2 FQGNSA come from the germline V gene. This CDR3 has 15 residues. The CDR3 nucleotides are TGTGCCAGCAGCTCAACCGGGACAGTTAATTCACCCCTCCACTTT. It yields the protein CASSSTGTVNSPLHF.

Ten or more counts support this clonotype. The chain uses TRBV12-3 or TRBV12-4 and TRBJ1-1; D gene unclear. The CDR3 is made up of 13 amino acids. V lost 3 bases and J lost 1, with 6 bases in between. The DNA for the CDR3 is TGTGCCAGCAGTTTTTCCTCGAACACTGAAGCTTTCTTT. Protein sequence: CASSFSSNTEAFF.

This clonotype was seen repeatedly, ten times or more. The V call is TRBV3-1, the J call TRBJ2-1; the D is unclear. This CDR3 is 13 amino acids long. Trimming pared 0 bases from V and 4 bases from J, leaving 4 bases between. CDR1 is LGHDT and CDR2 is YNNKEL in the germline V gene (reference sequence). The CDR3 is CASSQELYNEQFF. The DNA of the CDR3 is TGTGCCAGCAGCCAAGAACTATACAATGAGCAGTTCTTC.

Concerning this clonotype itself: The junction differs from germline at one of its ends, possibly a read error. The V call is TRBV3-1, the J call TRBJ2-5, with a possible D match to TRBD2 (6 bases). The CDR3 has 15 residues. Germline values: CDR1 LGHDT, CDR2 YNNKEL (reference sequence). CDR3 coding DNA: TGTGCCAGCTGCCAAGGGCCTAGCGTGGGGGAGACCCAGTACTTC. Translated: CASCQGPSVGETQYF.

This clonotype was counted ten times or more. The chain employs TRBV7-9 and TRBJ2-1; TRBD2 matches 8 bases. There are 15 residues in the CDR3. Germline CDR1 and CDR2: SEHNR and FQNEAQ (reference sequence). V shed 3 bases and J 7 bases; nucleotides not matched to a gene: 8. The CDR3 DNA reads as TGTGCCAGCAGCTTGGGCGTGACTAGCGAGAATGAGCAGTTCTTC. This gives the protein CASSLGVTSENEQFF.

This clonotype appeared once. The chain recombines TRBV20-1 with TRBJ2-7; 10 bases are shared with TRBD2. The trim removed 5 bases at V and 2 bases at J, leaving 6 bases unmatched. Per the germline V gene, CDR1 is DFQATT and CDR2 is SNEGSKA (reference sequence). This CDR3 is built from 14 residues. CDR3 DNA: TGCAGTGCTCTAGCGGGAGCGTATACCTACGAGCAGTACTTC. This sequence encodes CSALAGAYTYEQYF.

This clonotype was picked up many times. The rearrangement links TRBV21-1 to TRBJ2-7; the table's D call of TRBD1 was not tested on the DNA. TRBV21-1 is listed as a pseudogene. The length of the CDR3 is 22 residues. The CDR3: CASSKASYPREESQLGTYEQYF. The CDR3 bases are TGTGCCAGCAGCAAAGCCTCCTATCCCAGGGAGGAAAGTCAATTGGGAACCTACGAGCAGTACTTC.

The table lists this clonotype with many counts. J is TRBJ2-3 and V is TRBV2; D not resolved. The CDR3 contains 13 residues. V was shortened by 9 bases and J by 5 bases, with 15 bases between the two germline ends. Per germline, CDR1 SNHLY and CDR2 FYNNEI. CDR3 sequence reads: CASSFNMEDTQYF. The CDR3 nucleotides are TGTGCCAGTTCTTTTAACATGGAAGATACGCAGTATTTT.